The text below deals with one TCR beta chain. Its specificity is unknown. This specimen comes from a study of beta chain features in type 1 diabetes. Reverse transcription of all isolated RNA meant that expressed TCRB transcripts were sequenced. Profiling relied on immunoSEQ multiplex PCR, and the TCRdb table lists in-frame clones only, not all of them. This table holds fewer than 70,000 clones, under 75% found once. The V end was cut by 6 bases, the J end by 1 base, with 9 bases between. This CDR3 comprises 13 residues. Germline V gene lookup returns CDR1 SGHTA and CDR2 FQGNSA. Regarding the study as a whole: Shorter TCRB CDR3s, moderately but significantly so, were found in Type 1 diabetes patients in all four CD4+ subsets. TCRB repertoires of naive, central memory and Treg cells appeared more similar among patients than among healthy donors. At VDJ recombination sites, type 1 diabetes patients had fewer insertions and more deleted nucleotides.

The origin of this receptor is a woman aged 30 to 39 with type 1 diabetes. The source material was stem cell memory CD4+ T cells from blood. The gene calls are TRBV7-2 and TRBJ2-5; maybe TRBD2 (6 bases). CDR3: CASSGTFQETQYF. CDR3 sequence (DNA): TGTGCCAGCAGTGGGACTTTCCAAGAGACCCAGTACTTC.